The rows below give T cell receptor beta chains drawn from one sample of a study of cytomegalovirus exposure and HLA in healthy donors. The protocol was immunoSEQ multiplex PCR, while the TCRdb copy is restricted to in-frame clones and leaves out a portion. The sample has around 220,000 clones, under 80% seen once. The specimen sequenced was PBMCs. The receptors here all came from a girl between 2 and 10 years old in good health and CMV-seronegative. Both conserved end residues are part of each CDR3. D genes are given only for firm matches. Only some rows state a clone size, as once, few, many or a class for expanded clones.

cdr3_aa: CASSLAHAGDIYGYTF
cdr3_nt: TGCGCCAGCAGCTTGGCCCATGCAGGGGATATCTATGGCTACACCTTC
d_call: .
j_call: TRBJ1-2
v_call: TRBV5-1
clone_size: .

cdr3_aa: CASSSPPGGGYTF
cdr3_nt: TGTGCCAGCAGTTCCCCCCCAGGGGGAGGCTACACCTTC
d_call: TRBD1
j_call: TRBJ1-2
v_call: TRBV27
clone_size: .

cdr3_aa: CASSSGYNEQFF
cdr3_nt: TGTGCCAGCTCTAGCGGGTACAATGAGCAGTTCTTC
d_call: TRBD2
j_call: TRBJ2-1
v_call: TRBV11-2
clone_size: .

cdr3_aa: CAWAQGAGYGYTF
cdr3_nt: TGTGCCTGGGCCCAGGGGGCGGGATATGGCTACACCTTC
d_call: TRBD1
j_call: TRBJ1-2
v_call: TRBV30
clone_size: .

cdr3_aa: CASSLERDQPQHF
cdr3_nt: TGTGCCAGCAGCTTAGAGCGGGATCAGCCCCAGCATTTT
d_call: .
j_call: TRBJ1-5
v_call: TRBV7-2
clone_size: .

cdr3_aa: CASSSDYPGESNEQFF
cdr3_nt: TGTGCCAGCAGTTCCGATTACCCCGGGGAGTCAAATGAGCAGTTCTTC
d_call: .
j_call: TRBJ2-1
v_call: TRBV6-5
clone_size: .

cdr3_aa: CSVGGQNQPQHF
cdr3_nt: TGCAGCGTTGGGGGCCAAAATCAGCCCCAGCATTTT
d_call: .
j_call: TRBJ1-5
v_call: TRBV29-1
clone_size: .

cdr3_aa: CASSYSYGSYSYEQYF
cdr3_nt: TGTGCCAGCAGTTACTCTTACGGGTCCTACTCCTACGAGCAGTACTTC
d_call: .
j_call: TRBJ2-7
v_call: TRBV6-6
clone_size: .

cdr3_aa: CASSSLPAWDSEQFF
cdr3_nt: TGCGCCAGCAGCTCGCTTCCAGCATGGGACAGTGAGCAGTTCTTC
d_call: TRBD1
j_call: TRBJ2-1
v_call: TRBV5-1
clone_size: .

cdr3_aa: CASSAEGQGVTEAFF
cdr3_nt: TGTGCCAGCAGCGCCGAGGGGCAGGGGGTGACTGAAGCTTTCTTT
d_call: TRBD1
j_call: TRBJ1-1
v_call: TRBV9
clone_size: once

cdr3_aa: CASSLSRDSMIMNTEAFF
cdr3_nt: TGTGCCAGCAGCTTGAGTAGGGACAGCATGATAATGAACACTGAAGCTTTCTTT
d_call: TRBD1
j_call: TRBJ1-1
v_call: TRBV5-6
clone_size: .

cdr3_aa: CASSFDSGAQIGEQYF
cdr3_nt: TGTGCCAGCAGCTTCGATAGTGGGGCCCAGATCGGGGAGCAGTACTTC
d_call: .
j_call: TRBJ2-7
v_call: TRBV7-9
clone_size: .

cdr3_aa: CASGLSGTGRKLFF
cdr3_nt: TGTGCTAGTGGTTTGTCCGGGACAGGGAGAAAACTGTTTTTT
d_call: TRBD1
j_call: TRBJ1-4
v_call: TRBV12-5
clone_size: many

cdr3_aa: CASSEGYEQYF
cdr3_nt: TGTGCCAGCAGCGAGGGATACGAGCAGTACTTC
d_call: .
j_call: TRBJ2-7
v_call: TRBV6-6
clone_size: once

cdr3_aa: CASSVDPQRQGADTEAFF
cdr3_nt: TGTGCCAGCAGCGTAGACCCTCAGAGACAGGGGGCTGACACTGAAGCTTTCTTT
d_call: TRBD1
j_call: TRBJ1-1
v_call: TRBV9
clone_size: .

cdr3_aa: CASRLDGGGDYGYTF
cdr3_nt: TGTGCCAGCAGACTGGACGGAGGTGGTGACTATGGCTACACCTTC
d_call: .
j_call: TRBJ1-2
v_call: TRBV5-4
clone_size: .

cdr3_aa: CASSLESGISTDTQYF
cdr3_nt: TGCGCCAGCAGCTTGGAGAGCGGGATTAGCACAGATACGCAGTATTTT
d_call: TRBD2
j_call: TRBJ2-3
v_call: TRBV5-1
clone_size: .

cdr3_aa: CASSYREGQPQHF
cdr3_nt: TGTGCCAGTAGTTACAGGGAGGGTCAGCCCCAGCATTTT
d_call: .
j_call: TRBJ1-5
v_call: TRBV19
clone_size: few